This T cell receptor (beta chain) was identified during a study of blood T cell repertoires in COVID-19. Germline loops: CDR1 SGHNT, CDR2 YYREEE (reference sequence). Between the trimmed V and J ends, which lost 4 bases and 0 bases, there was a span of 17 bases. The CDR3 runs 18 residues. The repertoire was sequenced with immunoSEQ multiplex PCR; TCRdb's copy has only in-frame clones and lacks some. The sample lists approximately 210,000 clones; over 75% were seen once. What was sequenced was peripheral blood. The source is a man aged 45 to 65 with COVID-19, enrolled during active disease. The chain employs TRBV5-4 and TRBJ1-6; D may be TRBD1 (6 bases). The CDR3 DNA follows: TGTGCCAGCAGCCGGAGAGGGGGGGAACTCTCCTATAATTCACCCCTCCACTTT. This encodes CASSRRGGELSYNSPLHF.